This T cell receptor (beta chain) was retrieved from a study of cytomegalovirus exposure and HLA in healthy donors. Whole-study results and caveats: The investigators catalogued 180 or so TCR beta chains as cytomegalovirus-associated. Across donors, presence/absence analyses took sequencing depth to be roughly uniform. Three CMV-associated chains proved CMV antigen-specific in vitro.

There are 16 residues in the CDR3. V gave up 5 bases and J gave up 0 bases, with 17 bases separating them. The germline CDR1 and CDR2 sequences are SGHTA and FQGNSA. The PCR used 60 Vbeta and 13 Jbeta primers. Clones were sequenced by immunoSEQ multiplex PCR, and TCRdb holds only the in-frame ones, with some missing. In the table there are roughly 220,000 clones, 75% to 90% of which are singletons. As to this clone: Its matching antigen is unknown.

The source of this sequence is a woman aged 40-49 years in good health and CMV-seronegative. Input material: PBMCs. The chain is built from TRBV7-2 and TRBJ2-7, with D possibly TRBD2 on 7 matching bases. This CDR3 reads CASSPRGGVSSYEQYF. CDR3 nucleotides: TGTGCCAGCAGCCCAAGAGGGGGGGTGAGCTCCTACGAGCAGTACTTC.